These 18 T cell receptor beta chains were sequenced from one sample in a study of blood T cell repertoires in COVID-19. TCRdb's table, derived via immunoSEQ multiplex PCR, lists solely in-frame clones and lacks some. Among 240,000 or so clones listed, roughly 81% were seen once. The specimen sequenced was peripheral blood. Source of these receptors: a woman older than 75 with COVID-19, enrolled during active disease.

The chain is built from TRBV2 and TRBJ1-5; D remains unclear. V lost 5 bases, J lost 2 bases, and 10 bases lay in between. The CDR3 loop spans 14 amino acids. CDR1 and CDR2 (germline): SNHLY, FYNNEI. The CDR3 here is CASSPTFGNQPQHF. The CDR3 DNA reads as TGTGCCAGCAGTCCGACATTTGGCAATCAGCCCCAGCATTTT.

J is TRBJ2-7 and V is TRBV20-1; unclear D gene. The germline V gene encodes CDR1 DFQATT and CDR2 SNEGSKA (reference sequence). There are 11 residues in the CDR3. Trimming pared 6 bases from V and 4 bases from J, leaving 10 bases between. DNA of the CDR3: TGCAGTGCCGCAACAGCTTACGAGCAGTACTTC. Protein: CSAATAYEQYF.

This chain links TRBV7-3 with TRBJ2-3, with 11 positions matching TRBD2. Germline V CDR1 and CDR2: SGHTA, FQGTGA. CDR3 size: 20 residues. V was pared by 5 bases and J by 1 base, with 17 bases of the junction left unmatched. The CDR3, as DNA: TGTGCCAGCAGCACCCGCGGTACTAGCGGGAGTCATCGGGGCACAGATACGCAGTATTTT. It yields the protein CASSTRGTSGSHRGTDTQYF.

The V and J genes are TRBV7-9 and TRBJ2-7; 10 bases match TRBD1. Germline-derived CDR1 and CDR2 are SEHNR and FQNEAQ (reference sequence). The CDR3 is 15 amino acids. Trimming at V came to 3 bases and at J to 7 bases, leaving 9 bases not matched to a gene. The CDR3, as DNA: TGTGCCAGCAGCTTCCGGACAGGGGGTCTGTCGGAGCAGTACTTC. It yields the protein CASSFRTGGLSEQYF.

DNA of the CDR3: TGTGCCAGCTCACCAAGGCAGGGGGCGAGGGGAGGCACTGAAGCTTTCTTT. Protein sequence: CASSPRQGARGGTEAFF. The chain couples TRBV18 to TRBJ1-1; 8 bases line up with TRBD1. The V gene's germline CDR1 is KGHSH and CDR2 LQKENI. The CDR3 runs 17 residues. The ends lost 2 bases at V and 4 bases at J; junction bases unmatched: 12.

The chain employs TRBV7-9 and TRBJ1-2; no reliable D call. Trimming took off 6 bases at V and 4 bases at J, with 12 bases between the two ends. CDR3 length: 13 residues. Germline CDR1 reads SEHNR; CDR2 reads FQNEAQ (reference sequence). CDR3 bases: TGTGCCAGCAGTATAGGAAGAGGCTATGGCTACACCTTC. Encoded protein: CASSIGRGYGYTF. Full variable domain (rest looked up from reference TRBV7-9 and TRBJ1-2): DTGVSQNPRHKITKRGQNVTFRCDPISEHNRLYWYRQTLGQGPEFLTYFQNEAQLEKSRLLSDRFSAERPKGSFSTLEIQRTEQGDSAMYLCASSIGRGYGYTFGSGTRLTVV.

J is TRBJ2-5 and V is TRBV19; D not certain. The germline CDR1 and CDR2 sequences are LNHDA and SQIVND (reference sequence). V was clipped by 3 bases and J by 5 bases, with 10 bases between them. The length of the CDR3 is 13 residues. CDR3 region: CASSILGRETQYF. CDR3 sequence (DNA): TGTGCCAGTAGTATCCTGGGCAGGGAGACCCAGTACTTC.

The rearrangement links TRBV4-1 to TRBJ2-3, with D perhaps matching TRBD2 (6 bases). The V gene's germline CDR1 is MGHRA and CDR2 YSYEKL. The CDR3 has 13 residues. Trimming shortened V by 6 bases and J by 5 bases, and 12 bases separated the two germline ends. CDR3 bases: TGCGCCAGCAGGGGGGGAGGTAGAGATACGCAGTATTTT. Protein product: CASRGGGRDTQYF.

The table lists this clone with a few counts. The CDR3 bases are TGTGCCTGGGGCAGGGGTGTCACCGGGGAGCTGTTTTTT. Encoded protein: CAWGRGVTGELFF. The J gene is TRBJ2-2, the V gene TRBV30; a weak D match, TRBD1 (6 bases). V lost 5 bases and J lost 4, with 11 bases in between. From germline, CDR1 is GTSNPN and CDR2 SVGIG (reference sequence). The CDR3 totals 13 residues. The whole variable domain, remainder taken from reference TRBV30 and TRBJ2-2, is SQTIHQWPATLVQPVGSPLSLECTVEGTSNPNLYWYRQAAGRGLQLLFYSVGIGQISSEVPQNLSASRPQDRQFILSSKKLLLSDSGFYLCAWGRGVTGELFFGEGSRLTVL.

The rearrangement joins TRBV7-9 to TRBJ1-4; a weak D match, TRBD1 (5 bases). Germline lookup yields CDR1 SEHNR and CDR2 FQNEAQ (reference sequence). The CDR3 is 17 residues long. The germline V and J ends were trimmed by 1 base and 6 bases, with 18 bases remaining between them. In DNA, the CDR3 is TGTGCCAGCAGCTTAGGTCGGATCGCAGGGATGGATGAAAAACTGTTTTTT. It codes for CASSLGRIAGMDEKLFF.

This rearrangement joins TRBV30 to TRBJ2-3, with D tentatively TRBD2 (5 bases). The germline gives CDR1 GTSNPN, CDR2 SVGIG (reference sequence). The CDR3 sequence is 15 residues long. The V gene lost 2 bases and the J gene lost 0 bases, with 12 bases spanning the gap. CDR3 sequence reads: CAWSLGSGSTDTQYF. CDR3 in DNA: TGTGCCTGGAGTTTGGGGAGCGGTAGCACAGATACGCAGTATTTT. The full variable domain, in which reference TRBV30 and TRBJ2-3 provide the parts outside the CDR3, is SQTIHQWPATLVQPVGSPLSLECTVEGTSNPNLYWYRQAAGRGLQLLFYSVGIGQISSEVPQNLSASRPQDRQFILSSKKLLLSDSGFYLCAWSLGSGSTDTQYFGPGTRLTVL.

The chain recombines TRBV7-9 with TRBJ2-2; D is unclear. Germline V gene data show CDR1 as SEHNR and CDR2 as FQNEAQ (reference sequence). The CDR3 has 14 residues. V gave up 5 bases and J gave up 5 bases, with 12 bases separating them. The CDR3 spells CASSPEVRTGELFF. The CDR3 nucleotides read TGTGCCAGCAGCCCAGAGGTGCGGACCGGGGAGCTGTTTTTT.

The CDR3 DNA sequence: TGTGCCTGGAGTCGCATCAGGGTTTCCTATGGCTACACCTTC. Protein sequence: CAWSRIRVSYGYTF. The chain joins TRBV30 to TRBJ1-2; TRBD1 is a possible D gene (5 bases). CDR1 and CDR2 (germline): GTSNPN, SVGIG (reference sequence). This CDR3 is 14 amino acids long. The V and J ends lost 2 bases and 4 bases respectively, with 14 bases between them.

This clone was seen a single time. The chain links TRBV28 to TRBJ1-2; 11 nucleotides agree with TRBD1. The CDR3 extends over 17 amino acids. CDR1 and CDR2 from the germline V gene are MDHEN and SYDVKM. V shed 6 bases and J 4 bases; nucleotides not matched to a gene: 13. As DNA, the CDR3 is TGTGCCAGCAGGACGGACAGGGGGCGCGATTATGGCTATGGCTACACCTTC. It codes for CASRTDRGRDYGYGYTF.

The genes are TRBV7-8 and TRBJ2-7, with 9 nucleotides matching TRBD2. There are 15 residues in the CDR3. J gave up 6 bases and V 5 bases, and 11 bases lay outside the gene matches. The germline V gene encodes CDR1 SGHVS and CDR2 FQNEAQ. For the CDR3, the DNA is TGTGCCAGCAGCCCCGGGAGGCTAGCGGGAAGCGAGCAGTACTTC. It encodes CASSPGRLAGSEQYF.

This chain connects TRBV24-1 to TRBJ1-2; D is possibly TRBD1 (5 bases). CDR1 and CDR2 from the germline V gene are KGHDR and SFDVKD. V shed 7 bases and J shed 4 bases, with 12 bases lying between them. CDR3 length: 13 residues. This chain's CDR3 is CATSRGEAYGYTF. Written as DNA, the CDR3 is TGTGCCACCAGCCGAGGGGAGGCCTATGGCTACACCTTC.

This clone was recorded once. V gene TRBV5-4 combines with J gene TRBJ1-6; D might be TRBD1 (5 bases). Trimming shortened V by 7 bases and J by 9 bases, and 20 bases separated the two germline ends. The CDR3 length is 15 residues. CDR1 is SGHNT, CDR2 YYREEE, per germline (reference sequence). CDR3 nucleotides: TGTGCCAGCCCGGGACTCGCTCCGGGGTGTTCACCCCTCCACTTT. Translation gives CASPGLAPGCSPLHF. The complete variable domain, with remaining parts taken from reference TRBV5-4 and TRBJ1-6, reads ETGVTQSPTHLIKTRGQQVTLRCSSQSGHNTVSWYQQALGQGPQFIFQYYREEENGRGNFPPRFSGLQFPNYSSELNVNALELDDSALYLCASPGLAPGCSPLHFGNGTRLTVT.

The CDR3 loop reads CAWSVRSIAFF. The CDR3 bases are TGTGCCTGGAGTGTACGTAGCATAGCTTTCTTT. The V call is TRBV30, the J call TRBJ1-1; D call uncertain. The V end lost 0 bases, the J end lost 10 bases, and 9 bases lay between the germline ends. In germline, CDR1 is GTSNPN, CDR2 SVGIG (reference sequence). This CDR3 contains 11 residues.